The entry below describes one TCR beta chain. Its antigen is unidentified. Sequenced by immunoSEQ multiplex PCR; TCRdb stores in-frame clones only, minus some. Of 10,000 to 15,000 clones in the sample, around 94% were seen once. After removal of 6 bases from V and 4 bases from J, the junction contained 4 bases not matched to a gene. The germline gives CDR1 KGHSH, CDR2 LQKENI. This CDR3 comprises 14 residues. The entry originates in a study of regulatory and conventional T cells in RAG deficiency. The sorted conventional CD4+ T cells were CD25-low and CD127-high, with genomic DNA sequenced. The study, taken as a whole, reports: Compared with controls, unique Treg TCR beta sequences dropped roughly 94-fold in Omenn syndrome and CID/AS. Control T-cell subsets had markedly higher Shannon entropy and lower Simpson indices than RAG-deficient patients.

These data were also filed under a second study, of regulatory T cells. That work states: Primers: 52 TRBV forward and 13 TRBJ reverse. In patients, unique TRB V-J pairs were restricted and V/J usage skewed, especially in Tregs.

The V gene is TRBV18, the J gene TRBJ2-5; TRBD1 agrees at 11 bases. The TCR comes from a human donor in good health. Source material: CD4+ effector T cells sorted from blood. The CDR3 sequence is CASSTGQGGETQYF. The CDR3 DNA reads TGTGCCAGCTCGACGGGACAGGGGGGAGAGACCCAGTACTTC.